Listed below are T cell receptor beta chains from one sample, sequenced in a study of blood T cell repertoires in COVID-19. TCRdb keeps only in-frame clones here, not all; method: immunoSEQ multiplex PCR. The sample shows roughly 300,000 clones, 80% to 90% of them seen only once. Sequencing was performed on peripheral blood. These receptor sequences come from a woman between 50 and 59 years old who had recovered from COVID-19. The CDR3 runs from the conserved cysteine through the conserved F or W. The D gene is left open where the match is weak. Only some rows state a clone size, as once, few, many or a class for expanded clones.

size | J | V | D | DNA | CDR3
NA | TRBJ2-7 | TRBV18 | NA | TGTGCCAGCTCACCACGCCGGGACTCCCGCGAGCAGTACTTC | CASSPRRDSREQYF
once | TRBJ2-3 | TRBV11-3 | NA | TGTGCCAGCAGCTTACTTGGCGGGACAGTTAGCACAGATACGCAGTATTTT | CASSLLGGTVSTDTQYF
NA | TRBJ1-4 | TRBV4-3 | NA | TGCGCCAGCAGCCAAGATGCAAACAGGGTCGAAAAACTGTTTTTT | CASSQDANRVEKLFF
once | TRBJ1-5 | TRBV19 | NA | TGTGCCAGTAGTATCTCAGGGGCCCATCAGCCCCAGCATTTT | CASSISGAHQPQHF
NA | TRBJ1-3 | TRBV5-6 | NA | TGTGCCAGCAGCTCCCGGGGGTACGTCTCTGGAAACACCATATATTTT | CASSSRGYVSGNTIYF
once | TRBJ1-1 | TRBV4-1 | TRBD1 | TGCGCCAGCAGCCAGGCCGGGACAGCCCCTGAAGCTTTCTTT | CASSQAGTAPEAFF
few | TRBJ2-7 | TRBV19 | NA | TGTGCCAGTAGCACCCCTCAGGGCAAGCAGTACTTC | CASSTPQGKQYF
few | TRBJ2-1 | TRBV6-5 | NA | TGTGCCAGCAGTCTAGGAGCCGTTTCTGAGCAGTTCTTC | CASSLGAVSEQFF
NA | TRBJ2-1 | TRBV27 | TRBD2 | TGTGCCAGCAGTTTATGGGGACTAGCGGGAGGCAGCCCCAATGAGCAGTTCTTC | CASSLWGLAGGSPNEQFF
NA | TRBJ1-6 | TRBV6-6 | NA | TGTGCCAGCAGCGACACAGGGTTACCTAATTCACCCCTCCACTTT | CASSDTGLPNSPLHF
NA | TRBJ1-2 | TRBV5-1 | TRBD1 | TGCGCCAGCAGCTTGGCCTCGACAGGGAATGGCTACACCTTC | CASSLASTGNGYTF
NA | TRBJ2-5 | TRBV5-1 | TRBD2 | TGCGCCAGCAGCTTTACCCGGACTAGCGGGGGGGCCGCACCGCTTCGGGAGACCCAGTACTTC | CASSFTRTSGGAAPLRETQYF
NA | TRBJ2-7 | TRBV14 | NA | TGTGCCAGCAGCCACAGGGCCGCCTACGAGCAGTACTTC | CASSHRAAYEQYF
NA | TRBJ2-1 | TRBV4-1 | TRBD2 | TGCGCCAGCAGCCTCCGGACTAGCGGGAGTACGGATGAGCAGTTCTTC | CASSLRTSGSTDEQFF
NA | TRBJ1-4 | TRBV9 | TRBD1 | TGTGCCAGCAGCGAAAACACAGGGGGCTTAGGGGAAAAACTGTTTTTT | CASSENTGGLGEKLFF
NA | TRBJ2-7 | TRBV7-2 | TRBD1 | TGTGCCAGCAGCCCAAGGACAGGGGGCTACGAGCAGTACTTC | CASSPRTGGYEQYF
NA | TRBJ2-7 | TRBV9 | TRBD1 | TGTGCCAGCAGCGTAACGGGGACAGGGGAGCAGTACTTC | CASSVTGTGEQYF
NA | TRBJ2-1 | TRBV5-1 | NA | TGCGCCAGCAGCCTACAGAACAATGTAGAGCAGTTCTTC | CASSLQNNVEQFF